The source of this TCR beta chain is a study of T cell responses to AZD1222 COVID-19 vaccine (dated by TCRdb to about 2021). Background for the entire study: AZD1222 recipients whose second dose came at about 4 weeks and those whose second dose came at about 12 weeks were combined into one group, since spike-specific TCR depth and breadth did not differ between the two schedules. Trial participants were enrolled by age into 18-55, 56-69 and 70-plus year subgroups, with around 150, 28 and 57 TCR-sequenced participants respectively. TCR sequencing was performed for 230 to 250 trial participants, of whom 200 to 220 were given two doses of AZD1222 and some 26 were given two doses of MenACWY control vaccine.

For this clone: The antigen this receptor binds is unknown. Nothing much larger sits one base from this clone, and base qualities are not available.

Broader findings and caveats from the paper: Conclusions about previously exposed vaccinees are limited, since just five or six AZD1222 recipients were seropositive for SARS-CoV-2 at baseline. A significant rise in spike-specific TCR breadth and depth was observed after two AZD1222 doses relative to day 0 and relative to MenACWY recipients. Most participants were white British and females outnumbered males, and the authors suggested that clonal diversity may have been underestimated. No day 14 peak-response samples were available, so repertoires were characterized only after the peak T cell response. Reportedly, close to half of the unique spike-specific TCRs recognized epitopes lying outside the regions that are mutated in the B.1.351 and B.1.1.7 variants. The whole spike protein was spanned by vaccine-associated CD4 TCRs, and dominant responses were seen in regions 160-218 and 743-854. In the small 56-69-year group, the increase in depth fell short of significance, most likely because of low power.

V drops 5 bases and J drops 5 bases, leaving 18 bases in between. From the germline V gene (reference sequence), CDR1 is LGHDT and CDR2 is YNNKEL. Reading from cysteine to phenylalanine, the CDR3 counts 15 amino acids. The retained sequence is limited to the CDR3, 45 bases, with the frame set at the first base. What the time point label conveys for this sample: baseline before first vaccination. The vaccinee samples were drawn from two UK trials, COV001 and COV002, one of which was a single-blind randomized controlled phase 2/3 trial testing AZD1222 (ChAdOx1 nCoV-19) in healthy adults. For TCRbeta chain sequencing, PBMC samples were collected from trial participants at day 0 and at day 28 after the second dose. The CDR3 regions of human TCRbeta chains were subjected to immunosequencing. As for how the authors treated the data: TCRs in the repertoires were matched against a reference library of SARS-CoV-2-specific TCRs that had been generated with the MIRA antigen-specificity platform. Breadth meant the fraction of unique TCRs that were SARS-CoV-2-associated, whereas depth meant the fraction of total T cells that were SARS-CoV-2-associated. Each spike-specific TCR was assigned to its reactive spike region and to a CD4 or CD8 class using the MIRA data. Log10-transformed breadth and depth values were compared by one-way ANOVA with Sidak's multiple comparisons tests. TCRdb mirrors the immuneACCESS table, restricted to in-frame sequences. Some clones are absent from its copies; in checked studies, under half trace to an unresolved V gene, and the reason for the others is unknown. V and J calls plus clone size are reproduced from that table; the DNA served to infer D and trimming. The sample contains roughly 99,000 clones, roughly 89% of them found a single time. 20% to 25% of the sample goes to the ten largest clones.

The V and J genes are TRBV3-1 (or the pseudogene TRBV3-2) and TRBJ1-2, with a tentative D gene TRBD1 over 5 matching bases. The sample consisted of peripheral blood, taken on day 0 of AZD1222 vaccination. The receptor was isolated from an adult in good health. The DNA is TGTGCCAGCAGCAAGGGGAGAGGGGCTGGTTATGGCTACACCTTC. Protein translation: CASSKGRGAGYGYTF.